Following are 24 T cell receptor beta chains from one sample sequenced in a study of blood T cells in healthy people across ages (dated by TCRdb to the mid-2010s). Library method: 5' RACE. For sequencing, an Illumina HiSeq 2500 was employed. A second PCR of roughly 6 to 11 cycles was performed with a sample-barcoded 5' primer and a J-beta primer mix. In TCRdb, the public reads were trimmed at Q25 with fastp and aligned with MiXCR, with productive beta chains retained. Identical CDR3 protein sequences are pooled into one entry, listed with their most common genes and DNA. The sample profile shows roughly 2 million distinct CDR3 sequences; approximately 50% of them were found once. Less than 2.5% of the sample comes from the top ten. Sequencing was done on a sample of blood. Receptors originate from a woman between 35 and 50 years old in good health.

There are a few counts of this clonotype. This CDR3 is CASATGRETQYF. The CDR3 DNA follows: TGTGCCAGCGCAACAGGGAGGGAGACCCAGTACTTC. The chain has TRBV28 and TRBJ2-5, with D perhaps TRBD1 or TRBD2 (6 bases each). V was trimmed by 8 bases and J by 5 bases, leaving 12 bases between them. Germline lookup yields CDR1 MDHEN and CDR2 SYDVKM. This CDR3 has 12 residues.

The J gene is TRBJ1-5, the V gene TRBV18; TRBD1 agrees at 9 bases. The V gene's germline CDR1 is KGHSH and CDR2 LQKENI. V lost 4 bases to trimming and J lost 3 bases; unmatched junction nucleotides: 7. CDR3 length: 16 residues. The DNA of the CDR3 is TGTGCCAGCTCACAGGACAGGGGACGGAACAATCAGCCCCAGCATTTT. Protein: CASSQDRGRNNQPQHF.

Written as DNA, the CDR3 is TGTGCCAGCAGAAATGACGGGTACGAGCAGTACTTC. Protein: CASRNDGYEQYF. The chain links TRBV7-2 to TRBJ2-7; D unclear. CDR3 length equals 12 residues. Germline CDR1 reads SGHTA; CDR2 reads FQGNSA. V lost 6 bases to trimming and J lost 4 bases, with 10 bases between them.

The chain joins TRBV29-1 to TRBJ1-2, with a possible D match to TRBD1 (5 bases). The V end lost 7 bases, the J end lost 7 bases, and 22 bases lay between the germline ends. CDR3 length: 14 amino acids. The germline CDR1 and CDR2 sequences are SQVTM and ANQGSEA. Here the CDR3 reads CSGLDSAKASGYTF. CDR3 nucleotide sequence: TGCAGCGGGTTAGACAGTGCAAAAGCCTCTGGCTACACCTTC.

This clonotype was observed a handful of times. The chain recombines TRBV29-1 with TRBJ2-1, with D possibly matching TRBD1 (6 bases). The germline gives CDR1 SQVTM, CDR2 ANQGSEA. Trimming shortened V by 7 bases and J by 7 bases, and 14 bases separated the two germline ends. The length of the CDR3 is 12 residues. CDR3 nucleotides: TGCAGCGCCCTTGGACAGCTTAATGAGCAGTTCTTC. It yields the protein CSALGQLNEQFF.

This rearrangement joins TRBV20-1 to TRBJ1-6; 9 positions agree with TRBD1. Trimming cost V 6 bases and J 11 bases; bases outside gene matches: 11. The germline V gene encodes CDR1 DFQATT and CDR2 SNEGSKA (reference sequence). This CDR3 spans 14 amino acids. The CDR3 region is CSAPGTGRNTPLHF. DNA for the CDR3: TGCAGTGCCCCCGGGACAGGGAGGAATACACCCCTCCACTTT.

This chain uses TRBV12-3 or TRBV12-4 with TRBJ2-1; 10 bases match TRBD2. The CDR3 is 14 amino acids. J lost 2 bases, V lost 8 bases, and 3 bases had no gene match. The CDR3 here is CASAGTSAYNEQFF. CDR3 sequence (DNA): TGTGCCAGCGCCGGGACTAGCGCCTACAATGAGCAGTTCTTC.

The chain uses TRBV5-1 and TRBJ2-1; D is unclear. The DNA end favors TRBJ2-7, so the J call may be wrong. CDR1 SGHRS and CDR2 YFSETQ come from the germline V gene. There are 15 residues in the CDR3. In nucleotides, the CDR3 is TGCGCCAGCAGCCTCCAATCAACCGAATACAATGAGCAGTACTTC. This codes for CASSLQSTEYNEQYF.

This sequence joins TRBV19 and TRBJ1-1, with D possibly TRBD1 on 5 matching bases. This CDR3 spans 15 amino acids. With 10 bases removed from V and 0 bases from J, the gap between germline ends came to 18 bases. Germline V gives CDR1 LNHDA, CDR2 SQIVND (reference sequence). This CDR3 reads CATRDRTPLNTEAFF. In DNA, the CDR3 is TGTGCCACCAGGGACCGGACCCCATTGAACACTGAAGCTTTCTTT.

This chain uses TRBV20-1 with TRBJ2-7, with a possible D match to TRBD2 (6 bases). CDR1 and CDR2 from the germline V gene are DFQATT and SNEGSKA (reference sequence). Trimming removed 6 bases from V and 7 bases from J, with 22 bases in between. The CDR3 sequence is 14 residues long. CDR3 in DNA: TGCAGTGCCCAGATCCCGGGAGCCTACAATGAGCAGTACTTC. Protein sequence: CSAQIPGAYNEQYF.

In its sample, this clonotype was seen a few times. This chain joins TRBV27 and TRBJ1-1; D unclear. Looked up from germline, CDR1 is MNHEY and CDR2 is SMNVEV (reference sequence). This CDR3 region has 14 residues. The ends were cut back, 2 bases at V and 0 bases at J, with 7 bases in the middle. CDR3 DNA sequence: TGTGCCAGCAGTTTAAGGGTCATGAACACTGAAGCTTTCTTT. It encodes CASSLRVMNTEAFF.

The chain employs TRBV7-3 and TRBJ2-1, with D unresolved. CDR3 length: 13 residues. The V gene's germline CDR1 is SGHTA and CDR2 FQGTGA. Trimming took 4 bases from V and 4 from J, leaving 8 bases between them. Here the CDR3 DNA reads TGTGCCAGCAGCTCCTCCGAGTACAATGAGCAGTTCTTC. Translating it yields CASSSSEYNEQFF.

This clonotype was found many times. V is TRBV6-4 and J is TRBJ2-5; 8 nucleotides agree with TRBD2. CDR1 and CDR2 (germline): MRHNA, SNTAGT. The CDR3 has 14 residues. J lost 3 bases, V lost 5 bases, and 5 bases had no gene match. CDR3 coding DNA: TGTGCCAGCAGTAGGAGCGGGGGAGAAGAGACCCAGTACTTC. It codes for CASSRSGGEETQYF.

This clonotype was counted between two and nine times. The V call is TRBV29-1, the J call TRBJ2-4; the D is unclear. V lost 1 base and J 0 bases, leaving 10 bases between the germline ends. The germline V gene encodes CDR1 SQVTM and CDR2 ANQGSEA. This CDR3 has 15 residues. In nucleotides, the CDR3 is TGCAGCGTTGAAGGAAATACCGTAGCCAAAAACATTCAGTACTTC. This sequence encodes CSVEGNTVAKNIQYF.

The chain links TRBV4-1 to TRBJ1-5, with D perhaps TRBD1 (5 bases). The CDR3 contains 15 residues. The ends were cut back, 0 bases at V and 6 bases at J, with 12 bases in the middle. The germline V gene encodes CDR1 MGHRA and CDR2 YSYEKL. CDR3 sequence: CASSQDKAGTQPQHF. The CDR3, as DNA: TGCGCCAGCAGCCAAGATAAAGCAGGGACTCAGCCCCAGCATTTT.

The chain combines TRBV10-1 with TRBJ2-6; 9 bases map to TRBD2. Germline V gene data show CDR1 as WNHNN and CDR2 as SYGVQD (reference sequence). The CDR3 covers 16 residues. The V and J ends lost 5 bases and 0 bases, in that order; junction bases with no gene match: 2. The CDR3 spells CASSTSGLSGANVLTF. CDR3 DNA: TGCGCCAGCAGTACTAGCGGGCTCTCTGGGGCCAACGTCCTGACTTTC.

J is TRBJ2-7 and V is TRBV7-9, with D perhaps matching TRBD1 or TRBD2 (5 bases each). The V gene lost 2 bases and the J gene lost 5 bases, with 16 bases spanning the gap. Germline V gene lookup returns CDR1 SEHNR and CDR2 FQNEAQ (reference sequence). The CDR3 covers 15 residues. Here the CDR3 reads CASSLSGASSHEQYF. The CDR3 DNA reads TGTGCCAGCAGCTTATCCGGGGCTAGCAGCCACGAGCAGTACTTC. The variable domain in full, completed from reference TRBV7-9 and TRBJ2-7, reads DTGVSQNPRHKITKRGQNVTFRCDPISEHNRLYWYRQTLGQGPEFLTYFQNEAQLEKSRLLSDRFSAERPKGSFSTLEIQRTEQGDSAMYLCASSLSGASSHEQYFGPGTRLTVT.

This chain joins TRBV27 and TRBJ2-1, with D tentatively TRBD2 (6 bases). Germline V gene lookup returns CDR1 MNHEY and CDR2 SMNVEV (reference sequence). This CDR3 comprises 17 residues. Trimming took 3 bases from V and 3 from J, leaving 18 bases between them. CDR3 residues: CASSLETRRGFYNEQFF. CDR3 nucleotides: TGTGCCAGCAGTTTGGAGACTAGGCGGGGATTCTACAATGAGCAGTTCTTC.

V is TRBV20-1 and J is TRBJ2-3; D possibly corresponds to TRBD2 (6 bases). The V end was cut by 6 bases, the J end by 1 base, with 8 bases between. Germline-derived CDR1 and CDR2 are DFQATT and SNEGSKA (reference sequence). The CDR3 covers 12 residues. The CDR3 DNA follows: TGCAGTGCCTGGGAGGGCACAGATACGCAGTATTTT. It specifies CSAWEGTDTQYF.

As to this clonotype: One end of the junction fails to match germline, which may point to a read error. This chain uses TRBV29-1 with TRBJ2-5; 7 nucleotides agree with TRBD2. Germline V gene lookup returns CDR1 SQVTM and CDR2 ANQGSEA. The CDR3 runs to 12 residues. The DNA for the CDR3 is TGCAGCGTAAGGGACTACCAAGAGACCCAGTACTTT. Translation gives CSVRDYQETQYF.

The CDR3 is CASSLHTTGGPRDTQYF. The CDR3 nucleotides are TGTGCCAGCAGCCTTCACACTACGGGGGGGCCTAGAGATACGCAGTATTTT. V usage is TRBV3-1 and J usage is TRBJ2-3; 8 bases map to TRBD2. CDR3 size: 17 residues. J gave up 5 bases and V 4 bases, and 14 bases lay outside the gene matches. CDR1 and CDR2 (germline): LGHDT, YNNKEL (reference sequence).

The chain combines TRBV6-6 with TRBJ1-2; D remains ambiguous. The CDR3 has 14 residues. Per the germline V gene, CDR1 is MNHNY and CDR2 is SVGAGI (reference sequence). V was trimmed by 0 bases and J by 8 bases, leaving 13 bases between them. The CDR3 loop is CASSYSLDAVGYTF. CDR3 DNA: TGTGCCAGCAGTTACTCCCTTGACGCAGTCGGCTACACCTTC.

CDR3 DNA: TGCGCCAGCAGCCAAGATTCGAGGAGCGCAGATACGCAGTATTTT. It encodes CASSQDSRSADTQYF. J is TRBJ2-3 and V is TRBV4-3, with D hard to call. The CDR3 length is 15 residues. Looked up from germline, CDR1 is LGHNA and CDR2 is YSLEER. V lost 0 bases and J 4 bases, leaving 11 bases between the germline ends.

This chain connects TRBV28 to TRBJ1-2; maybe TRBD1 (5 bases). The CDR3 totals 15 residues. Germline V CDR1 and CDR2: MDHEN, SYDVKM. V was pared by 3 bases and J by 1 base, with 12 bases between. The CDR3 region is CASSFGGAVNYGYTF. The CDR3 DNA sequence: TGTGCCAGCAGTTTTGGTGGGGCGGTTAACTATGGCTACACCTTC.